The 10 T cell receptor beta chains below come from one sample, sequenced in a study of beta chain features in type 1 diabetes. Their antigens remain unidentified. Points from the study as a whole: Type 1 diabetes patients had TCRB CDR3s that were shorter (moderately but significantly so) in all four CD4+ subsets.

Reverse transcribing all isolated RNA meant expressed TCRB transcripts were sequenced. TCRdb's copy holds only in-frame clones and misses some; the assay was immunoSEQ multiplex PCR. The table includes around 250,000 clones, 11% to 15% detected once. Sequencing was carried out using naive CD4+ T cells from blood. These receptors were collected from a man in his thirties or forties with type 1 diabetes.

This clone has just a few counts. The chain is built from TRBV23-1 and TRBJ1-2, with D possibly TRBD1 on 5 matching bases. TRBV23-1 is filed as an ORF, its function uncertain. V lost 6 bases and J lost 6, with 20 bases in between. CDR3 length: 15 residues. The CDR3 DNA reads as TGCGCCAGCAGCCCTGGCGGGGACTTCTTAGATGGCTACACCTTC. As protein: CASSPGGDFLDGYTF.

This clone was observed a few times. CDR3 sequence: CASSLASGNQETQYF. Here the CDR3 DNA reads TGCGCCAGCAGCTTGGCTAGCGGGAATCAAGAGACCCAGTACTTC. The chain couples TRBV5-1 to TRBJ2-5, with 9 bases matching TRBD2. Per the germline V gene, CDR1 is SGHRS and CDR2 is YFSETQ. This CDR3 comprises 15 residues. The V and J ends lost 0 bases and 2 bases, in that order; junction bases with no gene match: 2.

A few counts support this clone. The genes are TRBV18 and TRBJ2-1; 9 positions match TRBD2. J gave up 2 bases and V 3 bases, and 2 bases lay outside the gene matches. Germline loops: CDR1 KGHSH, CDR2 LQKENI. The CDR3 runs 15 residues. The CDR3 region has the DNA TGTGCCAGCTCACCCTTAGCGGGAGCCTACAATGAGCAGTTCTTC. Amino acids: CASSPLAGAYNEQFF.

This clone has only a few counts. This chain uses TRBV30 with TRBJ2-1; possibly TRBD1 for D (6 bases). This CDR3 region has 12 residues. CDR1 is GTSNPN, CDR2 SVGIG, per germline (reference sequence). The DNA for the CDR3 is TGTTGTACAGGGAACAGGTATAATGAGCAGTTCTTC. Its protein product is CCTGNRYNEQFF.

The sample holds a few counts of this clone. The chain recombines TRBV27 with TRBJ1-2; TRBD1 might be the D (5 bases). The CDR3 loop spans 15 amino acids. Germline V gives CDR1 MNHEY, CDR2 SMNVEV (reference sequence). Trimming took off 5 bases at V and 4 bases at J, with 17 bases between the two ends. DNA of the CDR3: TGTGCCAGCAGTCGATCTCCGACAGAACCCTATGGCTACACCTTC. This translates into CASSRSPTEPYGYTF.

This rearrangement joins TRBV27 to TRBJ1-2; 7 bases match TRBD1. V dropped 5 bases and J dropped 2; count of bases not matched to a gene: 2. From germline, CDR1 is MNHEY and CDR2 SMNVEV (reference sequence). The CDR3 is 13 residues long. CDR3 in DNA: TGTGCCAGCAGTATCAGGGGGAACTATGGCTACACCTTC. Amino acid sequence: CASSIRGNYGYTF.

CDR3 loop: CASSRVHGRGYEQYF. Here the CDR3 DNA reads TGTGCCAGCAGCCGAGTCCACGGGAGGGGGTACGAGCAGTACTTC. The V call is TRBV11-2, the J call TRBJ2-7; 8 bases line up with TRBD2. Germline CDR1 and CDR2: SGHAT and FQNNGV. The ends lost 5 bases at V and 4 bases at J; junction bases unmatched: 10. The CDR3 runs 15 residues.

This chain joins TRBV28 and TRBJ1-4; 7 bases are a match to TRBD1. Trimming removed 6 bases from V and 6 bases from J; junction bases left unmatched: 13. Germline V gives CDR1 MDHEN, CDR2 SYDVKM. The CDR3 has 16 residues. The CDR3 DNA is TGTGCCAGCAGCCCGACAGGGAAGGGGGAGGATGAAAAACTGTTTTTT. Translating it yields CASSPTGKGEDEKLFF. The whole variable domain, filled in from reference TRBV28 and TRBJ1-4, reads DVKVTQSSRYLVKRTGEKVFLECVQDMDHENMFWYRQDPGLGLRLIYFSYDVKMKEKGDIPEGYSVSREKKERFSLILESASTNQTSMYLCASSPTGKGEDEKLFFGSGTQLSVL.

The genes are TRBV4-2 and TRBJ1-5, with D uncertain. The CDR3 consists of 15 residues. V lost 5 bases to trimming and J lost 4 bases, with 15 bases between them. Germline assignment: CDR1 LGHNA and CDR2 YNFKEQ. In nucleotides, the CDR3 is TGTGCCAGCAGCACCGGGGAAGGGAGGAATCAGCCCCAGCATTTT. It is translated as CASSTGEGRNQPQHF.

The rearrangement links TRBV6-1 to TRBJ2-5, with D tentatively TRBD2 (5 bases). V dropped 3 bases and J dropped 4 bases, with 12 bases sitting between them. Germline-derived CDR1 and CDR2 are MNHNS and SASEGT. This CDR3 region has 14 residues. The CDR3 coding sequence is TGTGCCAGCAGTGAGCCGGGGAGAGGAGAGACCCAGTACTTC. Protein: CASSEPGRGETQYF.